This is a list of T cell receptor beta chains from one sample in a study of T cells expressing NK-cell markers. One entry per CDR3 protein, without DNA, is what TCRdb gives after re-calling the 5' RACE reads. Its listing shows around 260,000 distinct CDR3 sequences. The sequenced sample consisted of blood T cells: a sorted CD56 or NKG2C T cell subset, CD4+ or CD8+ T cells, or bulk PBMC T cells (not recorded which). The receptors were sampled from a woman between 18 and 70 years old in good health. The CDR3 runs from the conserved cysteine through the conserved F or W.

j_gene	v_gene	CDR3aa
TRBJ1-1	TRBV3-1	CASSPYGGTEAFF
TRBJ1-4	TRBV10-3	CAIRRDRDEKLFF
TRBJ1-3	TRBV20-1	CSAARQGSGNTIYF
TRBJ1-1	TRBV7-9	CASSKRQDTEAFF
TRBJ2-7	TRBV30	CAWTQKNEQYF
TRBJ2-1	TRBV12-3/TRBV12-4	CASSREYNEQFF
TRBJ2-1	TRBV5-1	CASSILGQGYNEQFF
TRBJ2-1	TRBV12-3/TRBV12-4	CASSPRRRTSYNEQFF
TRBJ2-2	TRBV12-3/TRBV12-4	CASSLTGPGELFF
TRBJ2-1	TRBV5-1	CASTGQGLSEQFF
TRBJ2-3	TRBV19	CASSIVGKDTQYF
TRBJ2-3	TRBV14	CASSQTGLAQYF
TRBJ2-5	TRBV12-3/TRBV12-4	CASSFGIIGWTQYF
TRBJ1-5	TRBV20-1	CSARTGLNQPQHF
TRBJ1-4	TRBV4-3	CASSPRPGQAPEKLFF
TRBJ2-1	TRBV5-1	CASSLLLVGGGNEQFF
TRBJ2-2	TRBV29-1	CSVEDSGIGELFF
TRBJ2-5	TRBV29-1	CSVARQGLIETQYF
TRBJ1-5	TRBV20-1	CSASQRGGASQHF
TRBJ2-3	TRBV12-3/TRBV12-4	CASTPWATSGGEDTQYF
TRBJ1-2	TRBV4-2	CASSQELRANYGYTF
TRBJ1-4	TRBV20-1	CSASPQGPGEKLFF
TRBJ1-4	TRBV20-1	CSASLQGLGKLFF
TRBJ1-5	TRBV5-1	CASSIGSGQGPQHF
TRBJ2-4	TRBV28	CASSPGVVTKNIQYF
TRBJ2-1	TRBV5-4	CASSPSGGVYNEQFF
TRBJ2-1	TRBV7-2	CASSFLGTSDYNEQFF
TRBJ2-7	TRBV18	CASSPPIRIEQYF